This T cell receptor beta chain derives from a study of cytomegalovirus exposure and HLA in healthy donors. Every donor was a healthy person donating bone marrow. There were likely unrecorded immune exposures, though donors were nominally healthy when sampled. Broader study findings: It was confirmed in vitro that a few of the CMV-associated chains were specific for CMV antigens. The study had only CMV serostatus as immune exposure information.

About this clone itself: Its specificity is unknown.

Trimming removed 4 bases from V and 5 bases from J; junction bases left unmatched: 14. The CDR3 runs 17 residues. Germline V gene lookup returns CDR1 SGHRS and CDR2 YFSETQ. This PCR relied on a set of 60 Vbeta primers and 13 Jbeta primers. TCRdb's copy holds only in-frame clones and misses some; the assay was immunoSEQ multiplex PCR. The table lists fewer than 350,000 clones, 85% to 90% of them singletons. The sequenced material came from PBMCs. The TCR sequence derives from a woman younger than 35 in good health and CMV-seronegative. The chain recombines TRBV5-1 with TRBJ2-7, with 11 bases lining up with TRBD1. The CDR3 DNA follows: TGCGCCAGCAGCCCTGGACAGGGGGCTAGGCCTATGGACGAGCAGTACTTC. Translated: CASSPGQGARPMDEQYF.